These 32 T cell receptor beta chains came from one sample sequenced in a study of shared clonotypes between healthy human individuals. Naive CD8 cells comprised CD45RO-negative, CCR7-positively selected cells, excluding terminally differentiated effector memory CD45RA+ cells. The method was immunoSEQ multiplex PCR; TCRdb's version includes in-frame clones alone and lacks a portion of them. Of hundreds of thousands of clones detected, about 95% appear once; the ten largest clones hold 0.095% to 0.14%. The sequenced sample consisted of naive CD8+ T cells sorted from blood. These receptors were taken from a woman in her twenties or thirties in good health.

The J gene is TRBJ2-3, the V gene TRBV27; 8 positions match TRBD2. Germline loops: CDR1 MNHEY, CDR2 SMNVEV (reference sequence). This CDR3 spans 16 amino acids. Unmatched junction bases numbered 7, after V lost 2 bases and J lost 3 bases. CDR3 sequence reads: CASSLGAGAGTDTQYF. CDR3 nucleotide sequence: TGTGCCAGCAGTTTAGGAGCGGGAGCCGGGACAGATACGCAGTATTTT.

This chain links TRBV15 with TRBJ1-4; 9 bases map to TRBD1. Trimming cost V 5 bases and J 8 bases; bases outside gene matches: 12. The CDR3 runs 16 residues. Germline lookup yields CDR1 LNHNV and CDR2 YYDKDF (reference sequence). The CDR3 coding sequence is TGTGCCACCAGCGGCAATACAGGGGGCGGCGACGAAAAACTGTTTTTT. Amino acids: CATSGNTGGGDEKLFF.

The chain recombines TRBV2 with TRBJ2-3; tentative D call: TRBD2 (7 bases). V was pared by 6 bases and J by 2 bases, with 18 bases between. CDR1 is SNHLY, CDR2 FYNNEI, per germline. The CDR3 is 16 amino acids. CDR3 sequence (DNA): TGTGCCAGCAGGGGGGGCCTAGCGGTCTTCACAGATACGCAGTATTTT. Translating gives CASRGGLAVFTDTQYF. The full variable domain, rest sourced from reference TRBV2 and TRBJ2-3, is EPEVTQTPSHQVTQMGQEVILRCVPISNHLYFYWYRQILGQKVEFLVSFYNNEISEKSEIFDDQFSVERPDGSNFTLKIRSTKLEDSAMYFCASRGGLAVFTDTQYFGPGTRLTVL.

The genes are TRBV28 and TRBJ2-1; 10 bases are a match to TRBD2. In germline, CDR1 is MDHEN, CDR2 SYDVKM. Trimming at V came to 4 bases and at J to 6 bases, leaving 12 bases not matched to a gene. CDR3 length: 17 amino acids. CDR3 sequence (DNA): TGTGCCAGCAGTTCCCCTCGGGAAGCTAGCGGGGGCAATGAGCAGTTCTTC. It translates to CASSSPREASGGNEQFF.

The chain is built from TRBV28 and TRBJ2-5; 14 positions agree with TRBD2. Looked up from germline, CDR1 is MDHEN and CDR2 is SYDVKM. The CDR3 is 18 amino acids. Germline trimming cut 5 bases from V and 7 bases from J; bases unmatched to any gene: 15. CDR3 loop: CASSLRGLAGGEMGTQYF. The CDR3 DNA reads as TGTGCCAGCAGTCTCCGAGGACTAGCGGGAGGAGAAATGGGGACCCAGTACTTC.

The chain joins TRBV11-2 to TRBJ2-1; no reliable D call. The CDR3 is 13 amino acids. Trimming took off 0 bases at V and 6 bases at J, with 6 bases between the two ends. From germline, CDR1 is SGHAT and CDR2 FQNNGV. The CDR3 sequence is CASSLDSANEQFF. The CDR3 nucleotides read TGTGCCAGCAGCTTAGATTCTGCCAATGAGCAGTTCTTC.

This clone was recorded once. The CDR3 protein is CASSPRDRLTYEQYF. Written as DNA, the CDR3 is TGTGCCAGCAGCCCGAGGGACAGATTAACCTACGAGCAGTACTTC. The chain is built from TRBV13 and TRBJ2-7; 7 bases match TRBD1. The germline V gene has CDR1 PRHDT and CDR2 FYEKMQ (reference sequence). V lost 5 bases to trimming and J lost 2 bases; unmatched junction nucleotides: 9. This CDR3 contains 15 residues.

The V and J genes are TRBV19 and TRBJ2-7; 7 nucleotides align to TRBD1. CDR1 and CDR2 from the germline V gene are LNHDA and SQIVND (reference sequence). V lost 3 bases and J lost 3; bases outside the gene matches: 5. The CDR3 contains 14 residues. CDR3 amino acids: CASSISGGIYEQYF. In DNA form, the CDR3 reads TGTGCCAGTAGTATTTCAGGGGGTATCTACGAGCAGTACTTC. The variable domain in full, completed from reference TRBV19 and TRBJ2-7, reads DGGITQSPKYLFRKEGQNVTLSCEQNLNHDAMYWYRQDPGQGLRLIYYSQIVNDFQKGDIAEGYSVSREKKESFPLTVTSAQKNPTAFYLCASSISGGIYEQYFGPGTRLTVT.

The chain is built from TRBV18 and TRBJ2-7; 9 bases match TRBD1. The CDR3 has 14 amino acids. CDR1 and CDR2 from the germline V gene are KGHSH and LQKENI. J lost 2 bases, V lost 3 bases, and 2 bases had no gene match. CDR3 loop: CASSPGQGTYEQYF. CDR3 in DNA: TGTGCCAGCTCACCGGGACAGGGTACCTACGAGCAGTACTTC.

This sequence joins TRBV5-4 and TRBJ2-7; perhaps TRBD1 as D (5 bases). The V end lost 2 bases, the J end lost 0 bases, and 9 bases lay between the germline ends. The germline CDR1 and CDR2 sequences are SGHNT and YYREEE (reference sequence). The CDR3 loop spans 14 amino acids. The CDR3 coding sequence is TGTGCCAGCAGCTTTCAGGGAAACTCCTACGAGCAGTACTTC. Encoded protein: CASSFQGNSYEQYF. Using reference TRBV5-4 and TRBJ2-7 for the parts outside the CDR3, the full variable domain is ETGVTQSPTHLIKTRGQQVTLRCSSQSGHNTVSWYQQALGQGPQFIFQYYREEENGRGNFPPRFSGLQFPNYSSELNVNALELDDSALYLCASSFQGNSYEQYFGPGTRLTVT.

This clone turned up a few times. The chain combines TRBV7-9 with TRBJ2-7, with 8 bases fitting TRBD1. V gave up 5 bases and J gave up 0 bases; unmatched junction bases: 6. The CDR3 has 15 amino acids. Germline CDR1 and CDR2: SEHNR and FQNEAQ (reference sequence). The CDR3 DNA reads TGTGCCAGCAGCCCGGGACAGGTGAGCTCCTACGAGCAGTACTTC. It specifies CASSPGQVSSYEQYF.

This clone was observed a single time. The chain is built from TRBV4-2 and TRBJ1-1, with TRBD1 as a possible D gene (5 bases). This CDR3 spans 15 amino acids. The ends were cut back, 0 bases at V and 5 bases at J, with 13 bases in the middle. From germline, CDR1 is LGHNA and CDR2 YNFKEQ. The CDR3 DNA reads TGTGCCAGCAGCCAAGAAGGCCACGGGGGGACTGAAGCTTTCTTT. The encoded protein is CASSQEGHGGTEAFF.

V and J are TRBV29-1 and TRBJ1-2, with unresolved D. CDR1 and CDR2 from the germline V gene are SQVTM and ANQGSEA. The CDR3 spans 12 residues. Deletions cut 6 bases from V and 3 bases from J, with 11 bases between. The CDR3 spells CSVWDTDYGYTF. CDR3 DNA sequence: TGCAGCGTGTGGGATACGGACTATGGCTACACCTTC.

This chain connects TRBV11-2 to TRBJ2-1, with D possibly being TRBD2 (6 bases). Germline CDR1 is SGHAT and CDR2 is FQNNGV. This CDR3 contains 18 residues. The V end was cut by 1 base, the J end by 0 bases, with 16 bases between. The CDR3: CASSLGGYETSSYNEQFF. The CDR3 DNA is TGTGCCAGCAGCTTAGGAGGCTATGAGACTAGCTCCTACAATGAGCAGTTCTTC.

DNA of the CDR3: TGTGCCAGCAGCTTGGGGGAGTTGAAGCAGTACTTC. It translates to CASSLGELKQYF. V usage is TRBV5-6 and J usage is TRBJ2-7; a weak D match, TRBD2 (5 bases). The ends were cut back, 0 bases at V and 8 bases at J, with 9 bases in the middle. Germline assignment: CDR1 SGHDT and CDR2 YYEEEE. The CDR3 consists of 12 residues.

The chain has TRBV4-1 and TRBJ2-5, with 9 positions matching TRBD2. Judging by the DNA end, TRBJ2-7 fits better; the J call may be wrong. Per the germline V gene, CDR1 is MGHRA and CDR2 is YSYEKL. The CDR3 extends over 16 amino acids. The CDR3 DNA reads as TGCGCCAGCAGCCAAGGGGCCTTAGCGGGAGCCTACGAGCAGTACTTC. This translates into CASSQGALAGAYEQYF.

This clone is a singleton in its sample. The genes are TRBV29-1 and TRBJ1-2; TRBD1 agrees at 7 bases. With 6 bases clipped from V and 2 bases from J, the junction kept 6 bases outside the gene matches. Germline V CDR1 and CDR2: SQVTM, ANQGSEA. The CDR3 length is 13 residues. The CDR3 is CSVLGQRNYGYTF. The CDR3, as DNA: TGCAGCGTCTTGGGACAGAGAAACTATGGCTACACCTTC.

The chain carries TRBV4-2 and TRBJ2-1; 8 bases map to TRBD2. V shed 1 base, J shed 9 bases, and the junction held 8 bases outside the gene matches. This CDR3 is built from 15 residues. Germline CDR1 LGHNA, CDR2 YNFKEQ. The CDR3 sequence is CASSQGSGRAGEQFF. CDR3 nucleotides: TGTGCCAGCAGCCAAGGTTCCGGGAGGGCCGGTGAGCAGTTCTTC.

V is TRBV9 and J is TRBJ2-5; 7 nucleotides align to TRBD2. Per the germline V gene, CDR1 is SGDLS and CDR2 is YYNGEE. The CDR3 loop spans 16 amino acids. With V trimmed by 4 bases and J by 1 base, 10 bases remained unmatched. CDR3 in amino acids: CASSQEGGAPQETQYF. The CDR3 nucleotides read TGTGCCAGCAGCCAAGAGGGAGGGGCCCCCCAAGAGACCCAGTACTTC. The full variable domain, completed using reference TRBV9 and TRBJ2-5, is DSGVTQTPKHLITATGQRVTLRCSPRSGDLSVYWYQQSLDQGLQFLIQYYNGEERAKGNILERFSAQQFPDLHSELNLSSLELGDSALYFCASSQEGGAPQETQYFGPGTRLLVL.

The chain carries TRBV2 and TRBJ2-5; TRBD2 is a possible D gene (6 bases). Trimming removed 8 bases from V and 1 base from J, with 20 bases in between. This CDR3 is built from 16 residues. The germline V gene encodes CDR1 SNHLY and CDR2 FYNNEI. CDR3 sequence (DNA): TGTGCCAGCGGGAGTCGGCGGGGAGTGGGCCAAGAGACCCAGTACTTC. This sequence encodes CASGSRRGVGQETQYF.

The chain combines TRBV27 with TRBJ1-4; D perhaps matches TRBD1 (5 bases). V lost 6 bases and J 8 bases, leaving 13 bases between the germline ends. CDR3 size: 13 residues. Germline-derived CDR1 and CDR2 are MNHEY and SMNVEV (reference sequence). The CDR3 DNA sequence: TGTGCCAGCAGCCCTGTATCAGGGGAAAAACTGTTTTTT. Translated: CASSPVSGEKLFF.

The genes are TRBV28 and TRBJ2-1; 7 nucleotides align to TRBD2. V was pared by 1 base and J by 12 bases, with 18 bases of the junction left unmatched. The length of the CDR3 is 17 residues. The V gene's germline CDR1 is MDHEN and CDR2 SYDVKM. CDR3 loop: CASSLFGGASGGPGQFF. The CDR3 DNA follows: TGTGCCAGCAGTTTATTTGGCGGGGCTAGCGGAGGGCCTGGGCAGTTCTTC.

This CDR3 is CASLGTGENEQFF. The CDR3 nucleotides read TGTGCCAGCCTCGGGACAGGGGAAAATGAGCAGTTCTTC. The chain joins TRBV6-1 to TRBJ2-1, with 10 bases aligning to TRBD1. Germline-derived CDR1 and CDR2 are MNHNS and SASEGT. CDR3 length: 13 residues. After removal of 8 bases from V and 7 bases from J, the junction contained 5 bases not matched to a gene.

This chain links TRBV28 with TRBJ1-5; weak D call: TRBD1 (5 bases). Trimming took 2 bases from V and 4 from J, leaving 12 bases between them. Per germline, CDR1 MDHEN and CDR2 SYDVKM. The CDR3 has 15 residues. The CDR3 DNA sequence: TGTGCCAGCAGTTTAAGGCAGGGAAGGAATCAGCCCCAGCATTTT. Translation: CASSLRQGRNQPQHF.

This chain connects TRBV27 to TRBJ1-1; D not resolved. V lost 6 bases and J 1 base, leaving 12 bases between the germline ends. The CDR3 totals 14 residues. Germline assignment: CDR1 MNHEY and CDR2 SMNVEV (reference sequence). CDR3: CASRSLGRNTEAFF. The CDR3 nucleotides read TGTGCCAGCAGGTCCCTGGGCAGGAACACTGAAGCTTTCTTT.

This chain uses TRBV14 with TRBJ2-7, with 8 bases that match TRBD1. J lost 1 base, V lost 4 bases, and 6 bases had no gene match. The CDR3 is made up of 15 amino acids. Germline assignment: CDR1 SGHDN and CDR2 FVKESK. The CDR3 region has the DNA TGTGCCAGCAGCCCGTACAGGGGGAGATCCTACGAGCAGTACTTC. It specifies CASSPYRGRSYEQYF. The variable domain in full, with the rest retrieved from reference TRBV14 and TRBJ2-7, is EAGVTQFPSHSVIEKGQTVTLRCDPISGHDNLYWYRRVMGKEIKFLLHFVKESKQDESGMPNNRFLAERTGGTYSTLKVQPAELEDSGVYFCASSPYRGRSYEQYFGPGTRLTVT.

The chain recombines TRBV27 with TRBJ2-1, with TRBD2 identical over 7 bases. V shed 3 bases and J 2 bases; nucleotides not matched to a gene: 4. This CDR3 has 15 amino acids. The germline V gene encodes CDR1 MNHEY and CDR2 SMNVEV (reference sequence). CDR3: CASSFPGRPYNEQFF. In DNA, the CDR3 is TGTGCCAGCAGTTTCCCCGGGAGGCCCTACAATGAGCAGTTCTTC.

The CDR3 spells CASSPRPDREPYNEQFF. CDR3 DNA sequence: TGTGCCAGCAGCCCGCGCCCCGACAGGGAACCCTACAATGAGCAGTTCTTC. The rearrangement links TRBV7-2 to TRBJ2-1; 7 bases map to TRBD1. Trimming took 5 bases from V and 2 from J; bases not matched to a gene: 12. Germline CDR1 reads SGHTA; CDR2 reads FQGNSA. This CDR3 has 17 amino acids.

This chain joins TRBV5-6 and TRBJ1-1; D uncertain. The CDR3 length is 12 residues. Looked up from germline, CDR1 is SGHDT and CDR2 is YYEEEE. V was shortened by 4 bases and J by 5 bases, with 9 bases between the two germline ends. The CDR3, as DNA: TGTGCCAGCAGCGCCGGAGGGACTGAAGCTTTCTTT. Amino acid sequence: CASSAGGTEAFF.

The chain uses TRBV7-9 and TRBJ2-7; a possible D gene is TRBD2 (5 bases). Per the germline V gene, CDR1 is SEHNR and CDR2 is FQNEAQ (reference sequence). This CDR3 is 15 amino acids long. V was cut by 5 bases and J by 4 bases, with 18 bases left in between. CDR3 coding DNA: TGTGCCAGCAGCCTAGGAGTGTCAGGCGGGTACGAGCAGTACTTC. It yields the protein CASSLGVSGGYEQYF.

The rearrangement links TRBV2 to TRBJ2-7; D tentatively fits TRBD1 or TRBD2 (5 bases each). Germline CDR1 reads SNHLY; CDR2 reads FYNNEI. With 3 bases removed from V and 6 bases from J, the gap between germline ends came to 21 bases. The CDR3 loop spans 16 amino acids. The CDR3 DNA reads TGTGCCAGCAGTGAGGCTCCGGCAGGGACCTTAAGCGAGCAGTACTTC. Its translation: CASSEAPAGTLSEQYF.

V and J are TRBV28 and TRBJ2-2; either TRBD1 or TRBD2 may fit D (5 bases each). Deletions cut 10 bases from V and 1 base from J, with 16 bases between. Germline V gives CDR1 MDHEN, CDR2 SYDVKM. The CDR3 has 15 residues. The CDR3 is CATNSRGMNTGELFF. CDR3 nucleotide sequence: TGTGCCACCAACTCGAGGGGTATGAACACCGGGGAGCTGTTTTTT.